Following are 16 T cell receptor beta chains from one sample sequenced in a study of blood T cell repertoires in COVID-19. Profiled with immunoSEQ multiplex PCR; TCRdb holds only in-frame clones, not every one. This table holds tens of thousands of clones, over 80% found once. The sequenced material came from peripheral blood. The receptor source for this set is a human donor in a cohort sampled during active COVID-19.

The rearrangement links TRBV2 to TRBJ2-2, with D possibly matching TRBD2 (6 bases). The CDR3 runs to 14 residues. V gave up 8 bases and J gave up 6 bases, with 16 bases separating them. Germline CDR1 SNHLY, CDR2 FYNNEI. The CDR3 DNA follows: TGTGCCAGCGGAGGATGGACTACGCCCGGGGAGCTGTTTTTT. It encodes CASGGWTTPGELFF.

The chain carries TRBV18 and TRBJ1-2; maybe TRBD1 (6 bases). The V gene lost 0 bases and the J gene lost 5 bases, with 10 bases spanning the gap. The V gene's germline CDR1 is KGHSH and CDR2 LQKENI. This CDR3 has 14 residues. The CDR3 bases are TGTGCCAGCTCACCACCCGGGACACTATATGGCTACACCTTC. Translating it yields CASSPPGTLYGYTF.

This chain joins TRBV12-3 or TRBV12-4 and TRBJ2-1, with D maybe TRBD2 (5 bases). This CDR3 has 12 residues. Trimming removed 2 bases at V and 8 bases at J, with 7 bases between. The CDR3 sequence is CASSLLAYEQFF. The CDR3 DNA follows: TGTGCCAGCAGTTTACTAGCCTATGAGCAGTTCTTC.

V usage is TRBV12-5 and J usage is TRBJ1-3; tentatively, D is TRBD1 (6 bases). Germline V gene sequence: CDR1 LGHNT, CDR2 FRNRAP. The CDR3 runs 16 residues. The V end lost 7 bases, the J end lost 4 bases, and 20 bases lay between the germline ends. DNA of the CDR3: TGTGCTAGTGCTGATGGGTTTGGGGGCCGGGGAAACACCATATATTTT. This translates into CASADGFGGRGNTIYF.

This chain uses TRBV29-1 with TRBJ1-1, with TRBD1 identical over 7 bases. CDR3 length: 13 amino acids. Germline loops: CDR1 SQVTM, CDR2 ANQGSEA. J gave up 5 bases and V 3 bases, and 6 bases lay outside the gene matches. For the CDR3, the DNA is TGCAGCGTTGATATCGCAGGGGGAACTGAAGCTTTCTTT. Protein product: CSVDIAGGTEAFF.

V and J are TRBV6-5 and TRBJ1-5, with 12 bases that match TRBD1. Germline assignment: CDR1 MNHEY and CDR2 SVGAGI. The CDR3 is made up of 15 amino acids. The V gene end was trimmed by 2 bases and the J gene end by 6 bases; junction bases not matched to a gene: 2. The CDR3 sequence: CASSYGTGGSQPQHF. The CDR3 DNA is TGTGCCAGCAGTTACGGGACAGGGGGCAGTCAGCCCCAGCATTTT.

Only a few counts were recorded for this clone. This chain uses TRBV5-5 with TRBJ1-6; weak D call: TRBD1 (6 bases). V lost 0 bases and J 5 bases, leaving 9 bases between the germline ends. Germline CDR1 is SGHKS and CDR2 is YYEKEE (reference sequence). The CDR3 totals 15 residues. CDR3 in DNA: TGTGCCAGCAGCTTGGGAACAGGGAATAATTCACCCCTCCACTTT. This encodes CASSLGTGNNSPLHF.

The chain has TRBV29-1 and TRBJ2-1, with 8 bases fitting TRBD2. Unmatched junction bases numbered 5, after V lost 1 base and J lost 6 bases. Germline assignment: CDR1 SQVTM and CDR2 ANQGSEA. The length of the CDR3 is 14 residues. CDR3 bases: TGCAGCGTTGAAGGTGGTAGCGGGGCCAATGAGCAGTTCTTC. Protein sequence: CSVEGGSGANEQFF.

The chain uses TRBV7-9 and TRBJ1-3; 9 positions match TRBD1. The germline CDR1 and CDR2 sequences are SEHNR and FQNEAQ (reference sequence). The V gene end was trimmed by 5 bases and the J gene end by 4 bases; junction bases not matched to a gene: 6. The CDR3 consists of 15 residues. CDR3 nucleotides: TGTGCCAGCAGCCTCAGACAGGGGGAAGGAAACACCATATATTTT. Translation: CASSLRQGEGNTIYF.

The chain is built from TRBV10-3 and TRBJ2-7; maybe TRBD2 (5 bases). Between the trimmed V and J ends, which lost 2 bases and 3 bases, there was a span of 11 bases. The CDR3 contains 14 residues. From germline, CDR1 is ENHRY and CDR2 SYGVKD. The CDR3: CAISERGGNYEQYF. The CDR3 nucleotides are TGTGCCATCAGTGAGCGGGGTGGGAACTACGAGCAGTACTTC.

The rearrangement joins TRBV3-1 (or the pseudogene TRBV3-2) to TRBJ1-1; the match to TRBD1 covers 8 bases. CDR1 LGHDT and CDR2 YNNKEL come from the germline V gene (reference sequence). This CDR3 has 13 amino acids. V gave up 7 bases and J gave up 5 bases; unmatched junction bases: 6. DNA for the CDR3: TGTGCCAGCACCTTCACAGGGGGGACTGAAGCTTTCTTT. Protein product: CASTFTGGTEAFF.

This clone is a singleton in its sample. The V call is TRBV5-6, the J call TRBJ2-1; TRBD2 aligns across 9 bases. Germline CDR1 and CDR2: SGHDT and YYEEEE. Trimming removed 0 bases from V and 4 bases from J; junction bases left unmatched: 2. The CDR3 covers 15 residues. CDR3 amino acids: CASSLGLADYNEQFF. The CDR3 DNA is TGTGCCAGCAGCTTGGGACTAGCGGATTACAATGAGCAGTTCTTC.

The chain uses TRBV19 and TRBJ1-5, with a weak D call TRBD1 (6 bases). The germline V gene has CDR1 LNHDA and CDR2 SQIVND (reference sequence). This CDR3 spans 14 amino acids. Trimming removed 7 bases at V and 1 base at J, with 11 bases between. CDR3: CASNRGASNQPQHF. CDR3 in DNA: TGTGCCAGTAACCGGGGGGCCAGCAATCAGCCCCAGCATTTT.

The V gene is TRBV24-1, the J gene TRBJ2-2; D remains ambiguous. The germline V gene has CDR1 KGHDR and CDR2 SFDVKD. CDR3 length: 10 residues. Trimming removed 12 bases from V and 4 bases from J, with 5 bases in between. The CDR3, as DNA: TGTGCCCCTCCCACCGGGGAGCTGTTTTTT. Translating gives CAPPTGELFF.

This sequence joins TRBV9 and TRBJ2-7, with TRBD1 matching over 7 bases. The CDR3 consists of 15 residues. With 4 bases clipped from V and 2 bases from J, the junction kept 9 bases outside the gene matches. From germline, CDR1 is SGDLS and CDR2 YYNGEE. DNA of the CDR3: TGTGCCAGCAGCACCGCCCCCGGGACAGCCTACGAGCAGTACTTC. This gives the protein CASSTAPGTAYEQYF. Combining the CDR3 with reference TRBV9 and TRBJ2-7 gives the whole variable domain DSGVTQTPKHLITATGQRVTLRCSPRSGDLSVYWYQQSLDQGLQFLIQYYNGEERAKGNILERFSAQQFPDLHSELNLSSLELGDSALYFCASSTAPGTAYEQYFGPGTRLTVT.

This chain uses TRBV7-3 with TRBJ2-1; TRBD1 might be the D (5 bases). The germline gives CDR1 SGHTA, CDR2 FQGTGA. V was shortened by 5 bases and J by 5 bases, with 10 bases between the two germline ends. The CDR3 contains 13 residues. CDR3 sequence: CASSLTVNNEQFF. In DNA form, the CDR3 reads TGTGCCAGCAGCCTGACAGTTAACAATGAGCAGTTCTTC.